This record looks at one T cell receptor beta chain sequence and its context. Trimming pared 1 base from V and 2 bases from J, leaving 4 bases between. Germline V CDR1 and CDR2: LNHDA, SQIVND (reference sequence). The CDR3 length is 13 residues. The authors' processing: Researchers report that nucleated cell counts were estimated from reference gene primer amplification. Sequencing used immunoSEQ multiplex PCR; TCRdb keeps in-frame clones, though not all of them. That table supplies the V and J calls and clone size; D and trimming were determined from the DNA. The table records roughly 290,000 clones, around 87% of them present only once. These data come from a study of blood T cell repertoires in COVID-19.

Sequenced: peripheral blood. This TCR was recovered from a woman aged 45-65 years who had recovered from COVID-19. The chain employs TRBV19 and TRBJ2-3; D not resolved. The DNA for the CDR3 is TGTGCCAGTAGTATAGGAGACACAGATACGCAGTATTTT. Protein sequence: CASSIGDTDTQYF. The full variable domain, with the rest looked up from reference TRBV19 and TRBJ2-3, is DGGITQSPKYLFRKEGQNVTLSCEQNLNHDAMYWYRQDPGQGLRLIYYSQIVNDFQKGDIAEGYSVSREKKESFPLTVTSAQKNPTAFYLCASSIGDTDTQYFGPGTRLTVL.